This T cell receptor beta chain is from a study of shared clonotypes between healthy human individuals. In the sorted-subset replicate PCRs, 200 ng DNA, 25,000 to 35,000 T cell genomes, was used. Using immunoSEQ multiplex PCR, the repertoire was profiled, and TCRdb retains in-frame clones only, with some absent. Among 550,000 to 600,000 clones, 98% were seen once, and the ten largest hold 0.25% to 0.35%. Selected positively for CCR7 and CD45RO-negative, naive CD8 cells excluded terminally differentiated effector memory CD45RA+ cells. Study observations and caveats: Non-shared clonotypes had lower generation probabilities than clonotypes shared by all four sorted-subset donors. Limited genetic and exposure-history diversity came from having few donors.

As to this clone: Its target is unknown.

CDR3 length: 15 residues. The junction had 4 bases not matched to a gene; V was cut back by 3 bases and J by 1 base. From germline, CDR1 is SGHRS and CDR2 YFSETQ. The receptor was derived from a man in his thirties or forties in good health. Sequencing was performed on naive CD8+ T cells sorted from blood. The genes are TRBV5-1 and TRBJ2-7; the match to TRBD2 covers 10 bases. This chain's CDR3 is CASSWGSGRSYEQYF. The CDR3 DNA sequence: TGCGCCAGCAGCTGGGGTAGCGGGAGGTCCTACGAGCAGTACTTC.